This TCR beta chain was found in a study of blood T cell repertoires in COVID-19. The overall study: PBMCs, B-cell-depleted T cells, or T cells provided the cDNA or gDNA that made up the material.

As handled by the study authors: Reference gene primer amplification in the assay estimated nucleated cell counts. Assay used: immunoSEQ multiplex PCR; TCRdb lists only in-frame clones, some missing. V and J calls plus clone size are reproduced from that table; the DNA served to infer D and trimming. There are roughly 56,000 clones in the sample; 91% occur only once, and 5.5% to 8% lies in the top ten. Germline-derived CDR1 and CDR2 are MNHEY and SVGAGI. V shed 4 bases, J shed 2 bases, and the junction held 7 bases outside the gene matches. The CDR3 runs 16 residues. The chain couples TRBV6-5 to TRBJ2-3; 9 nucleotides match TRBD2. Sequencing was performed on peripheral blood. The source is a man aged 50 or older with active COVID-19. The CDR3 loop reads CASSFSSGANTDTQYF. CDR3 coding DNA: TGTGCCAGCAGTTTCTCTAGCGGGGCGAACACAGATACGCAGTATTTT.